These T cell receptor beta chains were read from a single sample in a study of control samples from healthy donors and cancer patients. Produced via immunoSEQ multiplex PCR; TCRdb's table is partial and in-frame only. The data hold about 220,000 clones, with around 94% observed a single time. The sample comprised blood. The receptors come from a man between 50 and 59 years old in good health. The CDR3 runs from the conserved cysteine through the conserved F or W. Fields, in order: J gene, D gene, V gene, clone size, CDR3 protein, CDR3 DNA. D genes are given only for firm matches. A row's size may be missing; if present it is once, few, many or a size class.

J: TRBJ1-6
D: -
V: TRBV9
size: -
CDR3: CASSATGYNSPLHF
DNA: TGTGCCAGCAGCGCGACAGGATATAATTCACCCCTCCACTTT

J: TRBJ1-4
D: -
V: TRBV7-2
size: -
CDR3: CASSLGRSNEKLFF
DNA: TGTGCCAGCAGCTTGGGGAGGTCTAATGAAAAACTGTTTTTT

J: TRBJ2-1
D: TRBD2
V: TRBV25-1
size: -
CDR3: CASSASSGGHYNEQFF
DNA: TGTGCCAGCAGTGCCTCTAGCGGGGGCCACTACAATGAGCAGTTCTTC

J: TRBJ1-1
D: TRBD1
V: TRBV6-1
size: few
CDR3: CASSEMAGGASTEAFF
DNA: TGTGCCAGCAGTGAAATGGCAGGGGGCGCGAGCACTGAAGCTTTCTTT

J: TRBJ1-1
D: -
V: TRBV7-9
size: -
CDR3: CASSSREVIGTEAFF
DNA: TGTGCCAGCAGCTCCAGGGAGGTGATTGGCACTGAAGCTTTCTTT

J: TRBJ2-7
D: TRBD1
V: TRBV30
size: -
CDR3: CAWGGTGGYEQYF
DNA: TGTGCCTGGGGGGGGACAGGGGGCTACGAGCAGTACTTC

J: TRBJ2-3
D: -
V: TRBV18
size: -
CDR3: CASSSSTGDTQYF
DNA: TGTGCCAGCTCCTCCTCGACCGGGGATACGCAGTATTTT

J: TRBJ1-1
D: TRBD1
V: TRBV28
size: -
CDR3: CASSEGQTLTEAFF
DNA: TGTGCCAGCAGTGAGGGACAGACTCTCACTGAAGCTTTCTTT

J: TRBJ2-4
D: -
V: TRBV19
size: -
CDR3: CASSRRELDGKNIQYF
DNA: TGTGCCAGTAGTCGCCGGGAATTAGATGGCAAAAACATTCAGTACTTC

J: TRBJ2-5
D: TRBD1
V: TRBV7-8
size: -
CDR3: CASSLRTGVSRETQYF
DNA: TGTGCCAGCAGCTTAAGGACAGGGGTTAGTCGGGAGACCCAGTACTTC

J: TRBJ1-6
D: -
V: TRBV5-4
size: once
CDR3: CASSTDSFYNSPLHF
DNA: TGTGCCAGCAGCACCGACAGCTTCTATAATTCACCCCTCCACTTT

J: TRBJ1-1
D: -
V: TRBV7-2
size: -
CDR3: CASSLVRDTEAFF
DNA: TGTGCCAGCAGCTTAGTTCGTGACACTGAAGCTTTCTTT

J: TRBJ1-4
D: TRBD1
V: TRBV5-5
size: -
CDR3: CASSGIGGLTEKLFF
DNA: TGTGCCAGCAGCGGAATAGGGGGCCTAACTGAAAAACTGTTTTTT

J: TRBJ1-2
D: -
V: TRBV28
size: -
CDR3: CASSIARQTNYGYTF
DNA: TGTGCCAGCTCGATAGCGAGACAGACTAACTATGGCTACACCTTC

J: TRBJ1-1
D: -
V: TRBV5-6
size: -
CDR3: CASSLREGNTEAFF
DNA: TGTGCCAGCAGCCTACGCGAGGGGAACACTGAAGCTTTCTTT

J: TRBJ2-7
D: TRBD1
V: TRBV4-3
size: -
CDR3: CASSRFPPAGGSYEQYF
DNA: TGCGCCAGCAGCCGCTTCCCCCCCGCAGGGGGCTCCTACGAGCAGTACTTC

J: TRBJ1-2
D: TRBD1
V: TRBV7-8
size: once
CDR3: CASSSDPGTGADGYTF
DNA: TGTGCCAGCAGCTCAGACCCCGGGACAGGGGCGGACGGCTACACCTTC

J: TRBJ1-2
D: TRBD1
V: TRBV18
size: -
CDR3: CASSPQSPGTVTNYGYTF
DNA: TGTGCCAGCTCACCACAGAGTCCCGGGACAGTAACTAACTATGGCTACACCTTC

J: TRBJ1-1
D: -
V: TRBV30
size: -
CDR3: CAWSATGNTEAFF
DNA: TGTGCCTGGAGCGCGACAGGGAACACTGAAGCTTTCTTT

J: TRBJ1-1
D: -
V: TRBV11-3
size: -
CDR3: CASSSGQGMNTEAFF
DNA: TGTGCCAGCAGCTCAGGGCAGGGGATGAACACTGAAGCTTTCTTT

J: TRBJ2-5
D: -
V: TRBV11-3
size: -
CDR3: CASSLSGAEGETQYF
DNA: TGTGCCAGCAGCTTATCCGGGGCCGAGGGAGAGACCCAGTACTTC

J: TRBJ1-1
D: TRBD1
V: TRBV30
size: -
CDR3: CAWSPGQVNTEAFF
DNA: TGTGCCTGGAGTCCGGGACAGGTGAACACTGAAGCTTTCTTT

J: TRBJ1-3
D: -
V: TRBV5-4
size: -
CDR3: CASSLGGVRSGNTIYF
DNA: TGTGCCAGCAGCTTGGGGGGGGTGCGCTCTGGAAACACCATATATTTT

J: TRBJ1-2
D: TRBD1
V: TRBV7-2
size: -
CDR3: CASSSAAAGGSGGYTF
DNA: TGTGCCAGCAGCTCAGCAGCGGCAGGGGGCTCGGGTGGCTACACCTTC

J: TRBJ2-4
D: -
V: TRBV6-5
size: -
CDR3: CASSQGFLDIQYF
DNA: TGTGCCAGCAGTCAGGGGTTTTTGGACATTCAGTACTTC

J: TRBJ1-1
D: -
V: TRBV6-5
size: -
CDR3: CASYGSRVTTEAFF
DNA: TGTGCCAGCTACGGTTCCAGGGTCACCACTGAAGCTTTCTTT

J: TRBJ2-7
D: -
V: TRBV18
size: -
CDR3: CASSPLKGEIYEQYF
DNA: TGTGCCAGCTCACCACTAAAAGGGGAAATCTACGAGCAGTACTTC

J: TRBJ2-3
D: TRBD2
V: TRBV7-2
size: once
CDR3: CASTFSGGQADTQYF
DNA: TGTGCCAGCACCTTTAGCGGGGGGCAGGCAGATACGCAGTATTTT

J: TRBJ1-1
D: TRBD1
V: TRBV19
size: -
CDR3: CASSRQGANTEAFF
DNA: TGTGCCAGTAGTAGACAGGGGGCGAACACTGAAGCTTTCTTT

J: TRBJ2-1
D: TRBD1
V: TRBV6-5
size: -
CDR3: CASGTGPRNEQFF
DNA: TGTGCCAGCGGGACAGGGCCGAGGAATGAGCAGTTCTTC

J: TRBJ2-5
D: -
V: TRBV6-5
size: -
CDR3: CASSYQGIGQETQYF
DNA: TGTGCCAGCAGTTACCAGGGGATCGGTCAAGAGACCCAGTACTTC

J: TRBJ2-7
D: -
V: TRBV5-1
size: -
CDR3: CASSRDSYEQYF
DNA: TGCGCCAGCAGCCGAGACAGCTACGAGCAGTACTTC

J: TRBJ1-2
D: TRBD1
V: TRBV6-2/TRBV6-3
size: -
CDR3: CASSRTGGFRYGYTF
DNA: TGTGCCAGCAGCAGGACAGGGGGATTTCGATATGGCTACACCTTC

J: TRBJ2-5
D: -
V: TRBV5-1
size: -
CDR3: CASSFGGETQYF
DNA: TGCGCCAGCAGCTTCGGGGGAGAGACCCAGTACTTC

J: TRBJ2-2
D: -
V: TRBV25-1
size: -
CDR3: CASSEGDTGELFF
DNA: TGTGCCAGCAGTGAGGGGGACACCGGGGAGCTGTTTTTT

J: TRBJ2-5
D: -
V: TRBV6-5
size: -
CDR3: CASSYSSQETQYF
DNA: TGTGCCAGCAGTTACTCGTCCCAAGAGACCCAGTACTTC

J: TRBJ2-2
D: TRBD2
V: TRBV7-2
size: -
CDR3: CASSLGLAGGNTGELFF
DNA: TGTGCCAGCAGCTTAGGGCTAGCGGGGGGCAACACCGGGGAGCTGTTTTTT

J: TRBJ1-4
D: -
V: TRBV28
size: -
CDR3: CASSLRGRTGEKLFF
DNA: TGTGCCAGCAGTCTCCGAGGCCGAACAGGGGAAAAACTGTTTTTT

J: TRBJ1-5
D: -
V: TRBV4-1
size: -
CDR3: CASSQEEAPRQPQHF
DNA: TGCGCCAGCAGCCAAGAGGAAGCTCCGCGGCAGCCCCAGCATTTT

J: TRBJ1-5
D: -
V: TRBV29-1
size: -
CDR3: CSAGEGMQPQHF
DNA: TGCAGCGCTGGGGAGGGAATGCAGCCCCAGCATTTT

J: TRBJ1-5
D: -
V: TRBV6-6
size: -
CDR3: CASSPGRSNQPQHF
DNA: TGTGCCAGCAGTCCAGGGAGGAGCAATCAGCCCCAGCATTTT

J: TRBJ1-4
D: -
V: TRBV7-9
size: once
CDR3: CASSLGRDNEKLFF
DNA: TGTGCCAGCAGCTTGGGTAGGGACAATGAAAAACTGTTTTTT

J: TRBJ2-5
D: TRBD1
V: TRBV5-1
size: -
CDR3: CASSYTGTGPGTQYF
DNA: TGCGCCAGCAGCTACACCGGGACAGGGCCGGGGACCCAGTACTTC

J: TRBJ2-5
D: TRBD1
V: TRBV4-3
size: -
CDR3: CASSHYDWNRDRDYQETQYF
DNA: TGCGCCAGCAGCCATTACGATTGGAACCGGGACAGAGATTACCAAGAGACCCAGTACTTC

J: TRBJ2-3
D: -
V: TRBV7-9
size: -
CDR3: CASSLTGASDTQYF
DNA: TGTGCCAGCAGCTTAACGGGGGCTTCAGATACGCAGTATTTT

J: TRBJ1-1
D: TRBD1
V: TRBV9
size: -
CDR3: CASSQGQGISSNTEAFF
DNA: TGTGCCAGCAGCCAGGGACAGGGTATATCCTCGAACACTGAAGCTTTCTTT

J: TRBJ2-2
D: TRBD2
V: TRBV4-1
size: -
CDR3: CASSRSGTSTGELFF
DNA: TGCGCCAGCAGCCGATCCGGGACTAGCACCGGGGAGCTGTTTTTT

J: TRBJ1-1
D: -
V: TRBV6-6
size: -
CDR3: CASSYELGGGTEAFF
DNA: TGTGCCAGCAGTTACGAGTTGGGGGGGGGCACTGAAGCTTTCTTT

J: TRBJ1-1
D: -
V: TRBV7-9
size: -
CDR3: CASTRQALMGTEAFF
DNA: TGTGCCAGCACCAGACAGGCGCTCATGGGGACTGAAGCTTTCTTT

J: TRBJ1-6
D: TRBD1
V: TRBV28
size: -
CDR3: CATSRDSNSPLHF
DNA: TGTGCCACCTCCCGGGACAGTAATTCACCCCTCCACTTT

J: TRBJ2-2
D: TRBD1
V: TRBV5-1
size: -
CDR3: CASSLRQGADTGELFF
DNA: TGCGCCAGCAGCTTAAGACAGGGGGCTGACACCGGGGAGCTGTTTTTT

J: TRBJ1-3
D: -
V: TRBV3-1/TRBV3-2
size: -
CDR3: CASSRKKRGQQSGNTIYF
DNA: TGTGCCAGCAGCCGGAAAAAGAGAGGACAGCAATCTGGAAACACCATATATTTT

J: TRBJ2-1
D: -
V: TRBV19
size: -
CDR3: CASSIVGGGIHEQFF
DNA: TGTGCCAGTAGTATAGTGGGGGGTGGGATACATGAGCAGTTCTTC

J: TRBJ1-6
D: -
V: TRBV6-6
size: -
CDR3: CASSYSGSQGNSPLHF
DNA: TGTGCCAGCAGTTACTCGGGATCTCAGGGTAATTCACCCCTCCACTTT

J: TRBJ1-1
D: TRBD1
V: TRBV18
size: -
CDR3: CASRTGWDTEAFF
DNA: TGTGCCAGTCGGACAGGTTGGGACACTGAAGCTTTCTTT